Listed here is a single T cell receptor beta chain. Its specificity is not known. The V and J ends lost 4 bases and 7 bases respectively, with 13 bases between them. The CDR3 contains 13 residues. CDR1 and CDR2 (germline): MNHEY, SMNVEV (reference sequence). These data are taken from a study of cytomegalovirus exposure and HLA in healthy donors. Study outcomes and limitations: The availability of immune exposure information extended only to CMV serostatus. Looking again later, the authors saw that most CMV-associated TCR beta chains seemed HLA-restricted.

The PCR was carried out with 60 Vbeta primers and 13 Jbeta primers. Sequenced by immunoSEQ multiplex PCR; TCRdb stores in-frame clones only, minus some. This sample yields 100,000 to 150,000 clones, of which roughly 9% are seen a single time; 6% belongs to the top ten. The TCR sequence derives from a woman in her 40s in good health and CMV-seropositive. The source material was PBMCs. The chain recombines TRBV27 with TRBJ1-2; no firm D call. CDR3 loop: CASSYDRSGGYTF. Written as DNA, the CDR3 is TGTGCCAGCAGTTACGACCGATCGGGTGGCTACACCTTC.